These 10 T cell receptor beta chains came from one sample sequenced in a study of blood T cell repertoires in COVID-19. TCRdb keeps only in-frame clones here, not all; method: immunoSEQ multiplex PCR. The sample carries about 54,000 clones, 86% recorded once. Sequenced input: peripheral blood. These receptors originate from a human donor in a cohort sampled during active COVID-19.

The gene calls are TRBV20-1 and TRBJ1-5; D is ambiguous. V lost 5 bases and J 16 bases, leaving 9 bases between the germline ends. The CDR3 is made up of 8 amino acids. Germline V CDR1 and CDR2: DFQATT, SNEGSKA (reference sequence). The CDR3 spells CSAGPRHF. CDR3 bases: TGCAGTGCTGGCCCCCGACATTTT.

The V gene is TRBV5-1, the J gene TRBJ2-7, with D possibly matching TRBD1 (5 bases). Germline CDR1 SGHRS, CDR2 YFSETQ. V was clipped by 3 bases and J by 6 bases, with 10 bases between them. The CDR3 runs 12 residues. The CDR3, as DNA: TGCGCCAGCAGCTCTGGACAAGGCGAGCAGTACTTC. This sequence encodes CASSSGQGEQYF.

This clone was seen a few times. The chain uses TRBV3-1 (or the pseudogene TRBV3-2) and TRBJ2-7; 9 bases align to TRBD2. Unmatched junction bases numbered 7, after V lost 3 bases and J lost 4 bases. Germline CDR1 is LGHDT and CDR2 is YNNKEL (reference sequence). The CDR3 covers 15 residues. The CDR3 DNA reads TGTGCCAGCAGCCAGGGTAATAGCGGGAGTTACGAGCAGTACTTC. Residues: CASSQGNSGSYEQYF.

The chain carries TRBV5-1 and TRBJ2-1; no clear D gene. Trimming left V 3 bases short and J 10 bases short, with 8 bases between. The CDR3 runs 11 residues. Germline values: CDR1 SGHRS, CDR2 YFSETQ. CDR3 amino acids: CASSSQLEQFF. The CDR3 nucleotides read TGCGCCAGCAGCTCCCAGTTGGAGCAGTTCTTC.

The chain combines TRBV18 with TRBJ2-7, with TRBD1 matching 10 bases. Germline-derived CDR1 and CDR2 are KGHSH and LQKENI. This CDR3 has 13 amino acids. V lost 6 bases, J lost 3 bases, and 2 bases stayed unmatched. The DNA of the CDR3 is TGTGCCAGCTCCGGGACAGGGGTCTACGAGCAGTACTTC. Protein: CASSGTGVYEQYF. The full variable domain, rest sourced from reference TRBV18 and TRBJ2-7, is NAGVMQNPRHLVRRRGQEARLRCSPMKGHSHVYWYRQLPEEGLKFMVYLQKENIIDESGMPKERFSAEFPKEGPSILRIQQVVRGDSAAYFCASSGTGVYEQYFGPGTRLTVT.

This clone was recorded once. The identical CDR3 is also encoded by other nucleotide sequences in the sample. V usage is TRBV5-1 and J usage is TRBJ2-1; TRBD1 is a possible D gene (6 bases). The CDR3 has 15 residues. V lost 1 base to trimming and J lost 1 base, with 9 bases between them. The germline CDR1 and CDR2 sequences are SGHRS and YFSETQ. CDR3 nucleotides: TGCGCCAGCAGCTTGAGCCAGGGGTCCTACAATGAGCAGTTCTTC. Residues: CASSLSQGSYNEQFF.

V and J are TRBV7-2 and TRBJ2-7; D is uncertain. This CDR3 has 13 amino acids. Deletions cut 0 bases from V and 2 bases from J, with 5 bases between. The germline gives CDR1 SGHTA, CDR2 FQGNSA. CDR3 DNA: TGTGCCAGCAGCTTAGCTACAGCCTACGAGCAGTACTTC. Translating it yields CASSLATAYEQYF. The full variable domain, its missing parts supplied by reference TRBV7-2 and TRBJ2-7, is GAGVSQSPSNKVTEKGKDVELRCDPISGHTALYWYRQSLGQGLEFLIYFQGNSAPDKSGLPSDRFSAERTGGSVSTLTIQRTQQEDSAVYLCASSLATAYEQYFGPGTRLTVT.

The V and J genes are TRBV5-1 and TRBJ2-1; 11 bases match TRBD2. Germline assignment: CDR1 SGHRS and CDR2 YFSETQ. CDR3 length: 16 amino acids. V was pared by 0 bases and J by 4 bases, with 3 bases of the junction left unmatched. CDR3 bases: TGCGCCAGCAGCTTGGGGGGGACTAGCGGTTACAATGAGCAGTTCTTC. Its protein is CASSLGGTSGYNEQFF. The complete variable domain, with remaining parts taken from reference TRBV5-1 and TRBJ2-1, reads KAGVTQTPRYLIKTRGQQVTLSCSPISGHRSVSWYQQTPGQGLQFLFEYFSETQRNKGNFPGRFSGRQFSNSRSEMNVSTLELGDSALYLCASSLGGTSGYNEQFFGPGTRLTVL.

The V call is TRBV7-6, the J call TRBJ1-2, with 7 bases aligning to TRBD1. The germline CDR1 and CDR2 sequences are SGHVS and FNYEAQ. This CDR3 is built from 17 residues. Trimming at V came to 1 base and at J to 2 bases, leaving 10 bases not matched to a gene. CDR3 in DNA: TGTGCCAGCAGCTTAGACTTCAGGGGACAGTCGAACTATGGCTACACCTTC. It codes for CASSLDFRGQSNYGYTF.

The rearrangement joins TRBV24-1 to TRBJ1-5, with 7 bases that match TRBD1. In germline, CDR1 is KGHDR, CDR2 SFDVKD. This CDR3 comprises 16 residues. The J segment lost 5 bases and the V segment lost 2 bases, leaving 8 bases of the junction unmatched. CDR3 in amino acids: CATSDSRQGDYQPQHF. For the CDR3, the DNA is TGTGCCACCAGTGATTCGAGGCAGGGGGATTATCAGCCCCAGCATTTT.